What follows is one TCR beta chain and its context. This record comes from a study of CD8 T cells in Susac syndrome. Random hexamers were used to reverse transcribe an amount of roughly 0.45 to 1 ug RNA. TCRdb ran MiXCR on the immunoSEQ multiplex PCR reads and lists one entry per CDR3 protein. The sample includes roughly 120,000 distinct CDR3 sequences, roughly 94% of them seen just once. V lost 6 bases, J lost 14 bases, and 7 bases stayed unmatched. Germline assignment: CDR1 SGHTA and CDR2 FQGNSA. This CDR3 is 12 amino acids long. Sample: CD4+ T cells from PBMCs. The clonotype comes from a human donor with multiple sclerosis. The chain links TRBV7-2 to TRBJ2-1; 10 bases align to TRBD2. DNA for the CDR3: TGTGCCAGCAGTAAAAGCGGGAGGGAGGAGTTCTTC. Encoded protein: CASSKSGREEFF.